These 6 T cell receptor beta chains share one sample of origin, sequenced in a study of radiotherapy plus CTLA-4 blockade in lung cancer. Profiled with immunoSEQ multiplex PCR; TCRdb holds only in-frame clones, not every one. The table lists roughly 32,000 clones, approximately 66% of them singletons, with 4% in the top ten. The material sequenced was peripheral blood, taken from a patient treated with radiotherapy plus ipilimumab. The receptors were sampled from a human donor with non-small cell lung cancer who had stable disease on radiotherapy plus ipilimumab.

The CDR3 DNA is TGTGCCAGCACCGCGTGCCGCATCTCTGGAAACACCATATATTTT. Translating gives CASTACRISGNTIYF. The chain employs TRBV5-6 and TRBJ1-3; D not resolved. V dropped 6 bases and J dropped 0 bases, with 13 bases sitting between them. Germline-derived CDR1 and CDR2 are SGHDT and YYEEEE. The CDR3 length is 15 residues.

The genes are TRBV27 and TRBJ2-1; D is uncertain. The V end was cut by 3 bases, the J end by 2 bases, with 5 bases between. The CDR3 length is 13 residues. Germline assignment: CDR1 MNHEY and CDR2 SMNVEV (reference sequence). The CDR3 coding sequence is TGTGCCAGCAGTTTTTCCGCCTACAATGAGCAGTTCTTC. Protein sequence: CASSFSAYNEQFF.

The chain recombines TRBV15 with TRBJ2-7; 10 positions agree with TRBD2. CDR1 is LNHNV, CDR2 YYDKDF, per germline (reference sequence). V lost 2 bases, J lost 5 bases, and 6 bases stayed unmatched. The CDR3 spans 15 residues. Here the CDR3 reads CATSRKREGPHEQYF. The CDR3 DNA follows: TGTGCCACCAGCAGAAAGCGGGAGGGCCCCCACGAGCAGTACTTC.

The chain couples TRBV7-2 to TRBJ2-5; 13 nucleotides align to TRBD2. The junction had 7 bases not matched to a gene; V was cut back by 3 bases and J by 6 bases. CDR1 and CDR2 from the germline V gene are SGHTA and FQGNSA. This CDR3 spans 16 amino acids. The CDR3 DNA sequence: TGTGCCAGCAGCTTCTCCGGGACTAGCGGGACAAAGACCCAGTACTTC. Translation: CASSFSGTSGTKTQYF. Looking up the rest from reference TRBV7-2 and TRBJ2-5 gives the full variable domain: GAGVSQSPSNKVTEKGKDVELRCDPISGHTALYWYRQSLGQGLEFLIYFQGNSAPDKSGLPSDRFSAERTGGSVSTLTIQRTQQEDSAVYLCASSFSGTSGTKTQYFGPGTRLLVL.

The CDR3 coding sequence is TGTGCCAGTAGCCGACAGGGGGTCAATCAGCCCCAGCATTTT. Amino acid sequence: CASSRQGVNQPQHF. The genes are TRBV19 and TRBJ1-5; 9 bases match TRBD1. CDR3 length: 14 amino acids. Trimming cost V 6 bases and J 3 bases; bases outside gene matches: 3. Germline V lookup: CDR1 LNHDA, CDR2 SQIVND (reference sequence).

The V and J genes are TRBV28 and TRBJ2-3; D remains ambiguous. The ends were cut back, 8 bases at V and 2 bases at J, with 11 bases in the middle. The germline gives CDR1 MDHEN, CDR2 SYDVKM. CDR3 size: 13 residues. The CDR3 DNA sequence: TGTGCCAGCCGAGAGGATGCCACAGATACGCAGTATTTT. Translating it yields CASREDATDTQYF.